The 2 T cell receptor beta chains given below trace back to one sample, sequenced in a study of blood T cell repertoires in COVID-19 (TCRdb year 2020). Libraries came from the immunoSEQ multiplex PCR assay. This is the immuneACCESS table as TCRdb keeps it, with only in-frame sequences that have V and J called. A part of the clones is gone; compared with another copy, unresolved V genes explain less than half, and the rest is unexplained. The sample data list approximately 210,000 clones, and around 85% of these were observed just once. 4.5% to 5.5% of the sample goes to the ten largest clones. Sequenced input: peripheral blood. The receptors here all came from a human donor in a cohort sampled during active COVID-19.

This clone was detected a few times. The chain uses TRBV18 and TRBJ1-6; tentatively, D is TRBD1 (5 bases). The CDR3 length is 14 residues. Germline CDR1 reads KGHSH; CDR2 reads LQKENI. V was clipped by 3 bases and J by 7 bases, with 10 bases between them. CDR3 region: CASSPRQKNSPLHF. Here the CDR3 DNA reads TGTGCCAGCTCACCCCGACAGAAGAATTCACCCCTCCACTTT. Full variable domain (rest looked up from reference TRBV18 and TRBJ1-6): NAGVMQNPRHLVRRRGQEARLRCSPMKGHSHVYWYRQLPEEGLKFMVYLQKENIIDESGMPKERFSAEFPKEGPSILRIQQVVRGDSAAYFCASSPRQKNSPLHFGNGTRLTVT.

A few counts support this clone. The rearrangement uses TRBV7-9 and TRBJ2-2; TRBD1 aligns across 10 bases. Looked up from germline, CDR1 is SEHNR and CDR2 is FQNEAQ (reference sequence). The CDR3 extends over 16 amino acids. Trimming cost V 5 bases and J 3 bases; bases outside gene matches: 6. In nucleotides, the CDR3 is TGTGCCAGCAGCCCGTGGACAGGGGGAGACACCGGGGAGCTGTTTTTT. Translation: CASSPWTGGDTGELFF.